These 29 T cell receptor beta chains originate from one sample sequenced in a study of cytomegalovirus exposure and HLA in healthy donors. The PCR employed 60 Vbeta primers together with 13 Jbeta primers. Profiled with immunoSEQ multiplex PCR; TCRdb holds only in-frame clones, not every one. Here the sample spans roughly 200,000 clones, over 65% being singletons. Material: PBMCs. Source of these receptors: a woman aged 55-69 years in good health and CMV-seropositive.

This clone was seen once. The V and J genes are TRBV9 and TRBJ1-1; TRBD1 agrees at 7 bases. CDR1 and CDR2 from the germline V gene are SGDLS and YYNGEE. This CDR3 has 16 residues. V shed 1 base and J 3 bases; nucleotides not matched to a gene: 9. CDR3 in amino acids: CASSVTPGDSYTEAFF. In DNA form, the CDR3 reads TGTGCCAGCAGCGTAACCCCCGGGGACAGTTACACTGAAGCTTTCTTT. The full variable domain, its missing parts supplied by reference TRBV9 and TRBJ1-1, is DSGVTQTPKHLITATGQRVTLRCSPRSGDLSVYWYQQSLDQGLQFLIQYYNGEERAKGNILERFSAQQFPDLHSELNLSSLELGDSALYFCASSVTPGDSYTEAFFGQGTRLTVV.

The V and J genes are TRBV18 and TRBJ1-4, with 9 bases matching TRBD1. The junction had 6 bases not matched to a gene; V was cut back by 1 base and J by 9 bases. CDR1 and CDR2 from the germline V gene are KGHSH and LQKENI. This CDR3 region has 15 residues. CDR3 sequence: CASSPLGQGLQKLFF. CDR3 DNA: TGTGCCAGCTCACCACTGGGACAGGGATTGCAAAAACTGTTTTTT.

This chain links TRBV5-5 with TRBJ1-3; D gene uncertain. The CDR3 spans 15 residues. Germline V gives CDR1 SGHKS, CDR2 YYEKEE (reference sequence). V was clipped by 1 base and J by 2 bases, with 10 bases between them. For the CDR3, the DNA is TGTGCCAGCAGCTTGAGCCGCGGGGCTGGAAACACCATATATTTT. Translated: CASSLSRGAGNTIYF.

V usage is TRBV21-1 and J usage is TRBJ2-7; TRBD2 reflects the table's D call only, with no check against the DNA. TRBV21-1 is a known pseudogene. The CDR3 is made up of 9 amino acids. This CDR3 is CEDGRRQYF. The DNA of the CDR3 is TGTGAGGACGGGAGACGGCAGTACTTC.

This clone came up a few times. The chain joins TRBV5-1 to TRBJ1-1; D is ambiguous. Between the trimmed V and J ends, which lost 0 bases and 3 bases, there was a span of 12 bases. CDR1 SGHRS and CDR2 YFSETQ come from the germline V gene. The CDR3 runs 15 residues. The CDR3 nucleotides read TGCGCCAGCAGCTTGGACCAACCGGGATACACTGAAGCTTTCTTT. Encoded protein: CASSLDQPGYTEAFF. Full variable domain (outside the CDR3, taken from reference TRBV5-1 and TRBJ1-1): KAGVTQTPRYLIKTRGQQVTLSCSPISGHRSVSWYQQTPGQGLQFLFEYFSETQRNKGNFPGRFSGRQFSNSRSEMNVSTLELGDSALYLCASSLDQPGYTEAFFGQGTRLTVV.

This clone was observed once. An end of the junction differs from the germline gene, which may be a read error. The rearrangement uses TRBV5-1 and TRBJ2-4; D may be TRBD2 (6 bases). Germline V gene lookup returns CDR1 SGHRS and CDR2 YFSETQ. The CDR3 is made up of 15 amino acids. CDR3 nucleotides: TGCGCCAGCAGCTTGGGTGAGCCTGCGGGGAACAGTCAGTACTTC. Translation: CASSLGEPAGNSQYF.

V usage is TRBV6-4 and J usage is TRBJ2-1; 13 bases are a match to TRBD2. The CDR3 has 14 amino acids. After removal of 5 bases from V and 6 bases from J, the junction contained 1 base not matched to a gene. Germline V CDR1 and CDR2: MRHNA, SNTAGT. CDR3 sequence: CASSRLAGGNEQFF. CDR3 in DNA: TGTGCCAGCAGTAGACTAGCGGGAGGCAATGAGCAGTTCTTC.

The V call is TRBV28, the J call TRBJ2-7, with TRBD1 matching 9 bases. The CDR3 length is 15 residues. Germline CDR1 and CDR2: MDHEN and SYDVKM. V was pared by 7 bases and J by 2 bases, with 9 bases of the junction left unmatched. In DNA, the CDR3 is TGTGCCAGCACCCCCCTGGGACAGGGTCCCTACGAGCAGTACTTC. It specifies CASTPLGQGPYEQYF.

In the case of this clone: The junction shows a germline mismatch at one end, possibly a read error. V usage is TRBV7-7 and J usage is TRBJ2-5, with a tentative D call TRBD1 (5 bases). CDR3 size: 13 residues. The germline V gene encodes CDR1 SSHAT and CDR2 FNYEAQ (reference sequence). CDR3 amino acids: CASSLRGLGTQYF. The CDR3 region has the DNA TGTGCTAGCAGCTTAAGGGGATTAGGGACCCAGTACTTC. Drawing the rest from reference TRBV7-7 and TRBJ2-5, the complete variable domain is GAGVSQSPRYKVTKRGQDVTLRCDPISSHATLYWYQQALGQGPEFLTYFNYEAQPDKSGLPSDRFSAERPEGSISTLTIQRTEQRDSAMYRCASSLRGLGTQYFGPGTRLLVL.

The J gene is TRBJ2-7, the V gene TRBV6-1, with D tentatively TRBD2 (5 bases). This CDR3 region has 14 residues. In germline, CDR1 is MNHNS, CDR2 SASEGT. Trimming left V 4 bases short and J 2 bases short, with 12 bases between. The CDR3 region has the DNA TGTGCCAGCAGTGCTCTAGCACCCACCTACGAGCAGTACTTC. This encodes CASSALAPTYEQYF.

This clone occurred once. This sequence joins TRBV6-5 and TRBJ2-2; D is perhaps TRBD2 (5 bases). Germline assignment: CDR1 MNHEY and CDR2 SVGAGI. The CDR3 sequence is 13 residues long. Trimming took 9 bases from V and 8 from J, leaving 16 bases between them. DNA for the CDR3: TGTGCCAGTTCCTCCAGCAGGACTGGGGAGCTGTTTTTT. Translation: CASSSSRTGELFF.

This clone was observed a handful of times. The V and J genes are TRBV15 and TRBJ2-6, with D tentatively TRBD1 (6 bases). The CDR3 runs 17 residues. The V end was cut by 0 bases, the J end by 4 bases, with 13 bases between. CDR1 is LNHNV and CDR2 is YYDKDF in the germline V gene (reference sequence). The DNA for the CDR3 is TGTGCCACCAGCAGAGATGTGGGGGCCGGGGGGGCCAACGTCCTGACTTTC. It is translated as CATSRDVGAGGANVLTF.

Concerning this clone: An end of the junction differs from the germline gene, which may be a read error. The rearrangement links TRBV10-3 to TRBJ2-4; 9 bases line up with TRBD1. This CDR3 spans 14 amino acids. CDR1 is ENHRY and CDR2 is SYGVKD in the germline V gene. DNA of the CDR3: TGTGCCATCAGGGAACAGGGGGCCAAAAACAGTCAGTACTTC. It encodes CAIREQGAKNSQYF.

V and J are TRBV12-5 and TRBJ2-3, with TRBD1 matching 9 bases. Unmatched junction bases numbered 8, after V lost 5 bases and J lost 5 bases. There are 15 residues in the CDR3. CDR1 LGHNT and CDR2 FRNRAP come from the germline V gene. In DNA, the CDR3 is TGTGCTAGTGGTCCCGGGACAGGGAGGGAAGATACGCAGTATTTT. This translates into CASGPGTGREDTQYF.

The chain carries TRBV5-1 and TRBJ1-1, with TRBD1 matching over 7 bases. The CDR3 has 15 residues. V lost 1 base to trimming and J lost 7 bases; unmatched junction nucleotides: 10. Germline CDR1 is SGHRS and CDR2 is YFSETQ. Here the CDR3 reads CASSLLTGANDEAFF. CDR3 sequence (DNA): TGCGCCAGCAGCTTGCTAACAGGGGCGAATGATGAAGCTTTCTTT.

In regard to this clone: One junction end disagrees with the germline gene, perhaps due to a read error. The sample contains more than one DNA sequence encoding this CDR3. DNA of the CDR3: TGTGCCAGCAGTTTACTAGGGGTCCAGCCCCAACATTTT. It codes for CASSLLGVQPQHF. The chain recombines TRBV28 with TRBJ1-5; tentatively, D is TRBD1 (5 bases). The CDR3 contains 13 residues. Germline values: CDR1 MDHEN, CDR2 SYDVKM.

The rearrangement links TRBV19 to TRBJ1-1; TRBD1 is a possible D gene (5 bases). This CDR3 is 14 amino acids long. The V gene's germline CDR1 is LNHDA and CDR2 SQIVND (reference sequence). V was cut by 7 bases and J by 5 bases, with 17 bases left in between. The CDR3 bases are TGTGCCAGTACCCCTCGGGGGGGTGGTACTGAAGCTTTCTTT. Its translation is CASTPRGGGTEAFF.

The chain combines TRBV7-9 with TRBJ2-3; 12 bases align to TRBD2. V lost 7 bases to trimming and J lost 2 bases; unmatched junction nucleotides: 4. Germline CDR1 is SEHNR and CDR2 is FQNEAQ (reference sequence). There are 15 residues in the CDR3. The CDR3 region has the DNA TGTGCCAGCAATCTAGCGGGGGGGACCACAGATACGCAGTATTTT. It yields the protein CASNLAGGTTDTQYF.

This sequence joins TRBV25-1 and TRBJ1-6, with D unclear. The CDR3 is 13 amino acids. Per the germline V gene, CDR1 is MGHDK and CDR2 is SYGVNS. V dropped 6 bases and J dropped 7 bases, with 10 bases sitting between them. The CDR3 loop reads CASRDQRNSPLHF. Written as DNA, the CDR3 is TGTGCCAGCAGAGACCAGAGGAATTCACCCCTCCACTTT.

The V gene is TRBV10-3, the J gene TRBJ1-2; D not certain. The CDR3 covers 11 residues. Germline V gene data show CDR1 as ENHRY and CDR2 as SYGVKD. The V end was cut by 3 bases, the J end by 4 bases, with 3 bases between. In DNA form, the CDR3 reads TGTGCCATCAGTGACCTCTATGGCTACACCTTC. Encoded protein: CAISDLYGYTF.

About this clone: Distinct nucleotide sequences in the sample also encode this CDR3. The chain employs TRBV7-8 and TRBJ2-1; TRBD2 matches at 14 bases. Germline V gives CDR1 SGHVS, CDR2 FQNEAQ. V lost 1 base and J lost 4; bases outside the gene matches: 18. There are 22 residues in the CDR3. The CDR3 DNA sequence: TGTGCCAGCAGCTTAGATCGAGGACTAGCGGGAGGAGTATCGTGGGTTTACAATGAGCAGTTCTTC. This gives the protein CASSLDRGLAGGVSWVYNEQFF.

The table lists this clone with a count of one. The genes are TRBV7-2 and TRBJ2-5, with a weak D call TRBD2 (6 bases). The V gene lost 1 base and the J gene lost 4 bases, with 16 bases spanning the gap. This CDR3 contains 16 residues. Per germline, CDR1 SGHTA and CDR2 FQGNSA. The CDR3 region has the DNA TGTGCCAGCAGCTTAGTCGGCGGGGCGCCGGGAGAGACCCAGTACTTC. Amino acids: CASSLVGGAPGETQYF.

The chain links TRBV6-5 to TRBJ2-7; 10 positions agree with TRBD2. J was trimmed by 4 bases and V by 0 bases; bases with no gene match: 6. This CDR3 has 16 residues. The V gene's germline CDR1 is MNHEY and CDR2 SVGAGI. CDR3: CASSYSKAGGVYEQYF. The DNA of the CDR3 is TGTGCCAGCAGTTACTCGAAAGCGGGAGGGGTTTACGAGCAGTACTTC.

The rearrangement links TRBV28 to TRBJ2-7, with D perhaps matching TRBD2 (6 bases). CDR3 length: 15 amino acids. Germline loops: CDR1 MDHEN, CDR2 SYDVKM. Trimming took off 2 bases at V and 2 bases at J, with 13 bases between the two ends. CDR3 sequence: CASSLIGGLAYEQYF. CDR3 in DNA: TGTGCCAGCAGTTTAATTGGGGGACTCGCCTACGAGCAGTACTTC.

Comments on this clone: Different DNA sequences within this sample yield the same CDR3. The CDR3, as DNA: TGTGCCAGTAGGCGACAGCTGAACACTGAAGCTTTCTTT. Translation gives CASRRQLNTEAFF. This sequence joins TRBV19 and TRBJ1-1, with a tentative D call TRBD1 (5 bases). Germline assignment: CDR1 LNHDA and CDR2 SQIVND (reference sequence). Trimming removed 6 bases from V and 0 bases from J, with 8 bases in between. The CDR3 loop spans 13 amino acids.

This clone showed up just once. The rearrangement joins TRBV19 to TRBJ2-7, with 10 bases fitting TRBD1. Germline loops: CDR1 LNHDA, CDR2 SQIVND (reference sequence). The V segment lost 5 bases and the J segment 2 bases; nucleotides outside the gene matches: 6. CDR3 length: 15 amino acids. The CDR3 sequence: CASSGPGQGTYEQYF. Written as DNA, the CDR3 is TGTGCCAGTAGTGGGCCGGGACAGGGGACCTACGAGCAGTACTTC.

This clone was seen only a few times. This chain joins TRBV11-2 and TRBJ1-4, with D maybe TRBD1 (5 bases). Germline V gene sequence: CDR1 SGHAT, CDR2 FQNNGV. Trimming left V 1 base short and J 7 bases short, with 16 bases between. This CDR3 has 16 residues. Written as DNA, the CDR3 is TGTGCCAGCAGCTTAGGGGCCCAGGGTAAGGGTGAAAAACTGTTTTTT. Its protein product is CASSLGAQGKGEKLFF.

This rearrangement joins TRBV5-4 to TRBJ2-7, with 7 positions matching TRBD2. With 3 bases clipped from V and 1 base from J, the junction kept 1 base outside the gene matches. CDR1 SGHNT and CDR2 YYREEE come from the germline V gene (reference sequence). The CDR3 has 13 amino acids. The CDR3 sequence: CASSSSGSYEQYF. CDR3 in DNA: TGTGCCAGCAGCTCTAGCGGATCCTACGAGCAGTACTTC.

This rearrangement joins TRBV10-2 to TRBJ2-5, with D uncertain. Trimming took off 6 bases at V and 2 bases at J, with 19 bases between the two ends. Germline CDR1 reads WSHSY; CDR2 reads SAAADI. The CDR3 is made up of 16 amino acids. CDR3 DNA: TGCGCCAGCAGCCCGATCCCCCCTGACAAGCAAGAGACCCAGTACTTC. Translated: CASSPIPPDKQETQYF.